This TCR beta chain came from a study of beta chain features in type 1 diabetes. General study points: Type 1 diabetes patients had TCRB CDR3s that were shorter (moderately but significantly so) in all four CD4+ subsets.

What was sequenced were expressed TCRB transcripts, since all of the isolated RNA had been reverse transcribed. Profiling relied on immunoSEQ multiplex PCR, and the TCRdb table lists in-frame clones only, not all of them. The sample has 150,000 to 200,000 clones; 7% to 10% are singletons. Germline CDR1 is SNHLY and CDR2 is FYNNEI. Unmatched junction bases numbered 5, after V lost 4 bases and J lost 5 bases. CDR3 length equals 14 residues. This clone was detected a few times. The antigen remains unidentified. The specimen sequenced was central memory CD4+ T cells from blood. The V gene is TRBV2, the J gene TRBJ2-5; 9 positions agree with TRBD2. The receptor comes from a woman aged 18-35 years in good health. CDR3 DNA: TGTGCCAGCAGTGGGGTGAGCGGGGGGGAGACCCAGTACTTC. This codes for CASSGVSGGETQYF.